Below are 7 T cell receptor beta chains sequenced from a single sample in a study of T-cell reconstitution after alpha-beta-depleted transplantation in children. A library of TCRbeta sequences, prepared with unique molecular identifiers, was generated. TCRdb re-called the PCR reads through MiXCR, storing one row per CDR3 protein. The sample consists of fewer than 750,000 distinct CDR3 sequences, more than 20% of them appearing once. Sequencing was performed on PBMCs, taken before TCRalphabeta/CD19-depleted stem cell transplant. The receptors derive from a boy under two years old with Wiskott-Aldrich syndrome, due to receive a stem cell transplant.

This clonotype came up a few times. The chain combines TRBV5-1 with TRBJ2-1; the match to TRBD2 covers 11 bases. The CDR3 loop spans 15 amino acids. V dropped 6 bases and J dropped 3; count of bases not matched to a gene: 5. CDR1 is SGHRS and CDR2 is YFSETQ in the germline V gene. CDR3 DNA: TGCGCCAGCAACGGGCTAGCGGGGGGCTACAATGAGCAGTTCTTC. Translating it yields CASNGLAGGYNEQFF.

The chain has TRBV30 and TRBJ2-2, with a tentative D call TRBD1 (7 bases). CDR1 is GTSNPN and CDR2 is SVGIG in the germline V gene (reference sequence). The CDR3 extends over 14 amino acids. Trimming stripped 3 bases from V and 5 bases from J, with 13 bases between. The CDR3 bases are TGTGCCTGGAGGCGGGACAGTGGGACCGGGGAGCTGTTTTTT. Protein: CAWRRDSGTGELFF.

The table lists this clonotype with a few counts. The rearrangement joins TRBV3-1 to TRBJ2-3; tentatively, D is TRBD1 (6 bases). V was cut by 8 bases and J by 0 bases, with 15 bases left in between. The CDR3 covers 15 residues. Looked up from germline, CDR1 is LGHDT and CDR2 is YNNKEL (reference sequence). The DNA of the CDR3 is TGTGCCAGCTCACAGGGACGATTTAGCACAGATACGCAGTATTTT. Translated, it gives CASSQGRFSTDTQYF.

This clonotype was observed a handful of times. The rearrangement uses TRBV14 and TRBJ2-7, with 7 bases aligning to TRBD1. V shed 4 bases and J 3 bases; nucleotides not matched to a gene: 6. Germline CDR1 is SGHDN and CDR2 is FVKESK. The CDR3 loop spans 14 amino acids. This chain's CDR3 is CASSRQGLFYEQYF. As DNA, the CDR3 is TGTGCCAGCAGCCGACAGGGATTATTCTACGAGCAGTACTTC.

The chain carries TRBV5-1 and TRBJ2-2, with 7 bases aligning to TRBD1. The CDR3 extends over 14 amino acids. With 4 bases clipped from V and 3 bases from J, the junction kept 3 bases outside the gene matches. Germline CDR1 reads SGHRS; CDR2 reads YFSETQ. This CDR3 is CASSRGTDTGELFF. CDR3 bases: TGCGCCAGCAGCAGAGGGACAGACACCGGGGAGCTGTTTTTT.

The rearrangement joins TRBV7-2 to TRBJ1-2, with D perhaps TRBD1 (6 bases). The V and J ends lost 5 bases and 0 bases respectively, with 13 bases between them. Germline assignment: CDR1 SGHTA and CDR2 FQGNSA. The CDR3 runs to 15 residues. The CDR3, as DNA: TGTGCCAGCAGCCGGGGGCCCCCTGCTAACTATGGCTACACCTTC. Amino acid sequence: CASSRGPPANYGYTF.

This chain connects TRBV5-1 to TRBJ2-7; TRBD2 matches 10 bases. Trimming at V came to 3 bases and at J to 6 bases, leaving 12 bases not matched to a gene. The CDR3 runs 16 residues. Germline V gives CDR1 SGHRS, CDR2 YFSETQ. The CDR3 bases are TGCGCCAGCAGCTCCCAAATTCTAGCGGGAGTTTTCGAGCAGTACTTC. This encodes CASSSQILAGVFEQYF.